Listed below are T cell receptor beta chains from one sample, sequenced in a study of CD8 T cells in ankylosing spondylitis. One entry per CDR3 protein results from TCRdb running MiXCR on the 5' RACE reads. The sample has fewer than 250,000 distinct CDR3 sequences; around 20% are singletons. The sequencing input was blood, either unsorted or a sorted T cell fraction (not recorded which). The receptors derive from a male donor with ankylosing spondylitis. Both conserved end residues are part of each CDR3. The D gene is left open where the match is weak. Clone size is stated in some rows and not others, as once, few, many or a class when expanded.

v_gene: TRBV5-1; abundance: few; d_gene: NA; j_gene: TRBJ2-7; CDR3nt: TGCGCCAGCAGCTTGGATTTGGGAGAGCAGTACTTC; CDR3aa: CASSLDLGEQYF
v_gene: TRBV29-1; abundance: many; d_gene: TRBD2; j_gene: TRBJ2-1; CDR3nt: TGCAGCGTAGCACTAGCGGGAGTTTTCAATGAGCAGTTCTTC; CDR3aa: CSVALAGVFNEQFF
v_gene: TRBV12-3/TRBV12-4; abundance: NA; d_gene: TRBD1; j_gene: TRBJ2-2; CDR3nt: TGTGCCAGTAGACAGGGTGAGGACACCGGGGAGCTGTTTTTT; CDR3aa: CASRQGEDTGELFF
v_gene: TRBV7-3; abundance: NA; d_gene: TRBD1; j_gene: TRBJ2-7; CDR3nt: TGTGCCAGCAGCATTATCCCCCTGGGACAGGGGGTCTACGAGCAGTACTTC; CDR3aa: CASSIIPLGQGVYEQYF
v_gene: TRBV10-3; abundance: NA; d_gene: TRBD2; j_gene: TRBJ2-1; CDR3nt: TGTGCCATCATGACTAGCGGGAGTGTGGACAATGAGCAGTTCTTC; CDR3aa: CAIMTSGSVDNEQFF
v_gene: TRBV7-2; abundance: many; d_gene: TRBD2; j_gene: TRBJ2-1; CDR3nt: TGTGCCAGCTCTCCTCTAGCGGGAGGATCCTACAATGAGCAGTTCTTC; CDR3aa: CASSPLAGGSYNEQFF
v_gene: TRBV6-5; abundance: once; d_gene: TRBD1; j_gene: TRBJ1-2; CDR3nt: TGTGCCAGCAGTTCCGGCGACAGGGGCGCTGGGGGCTACACCTTC; CDR3aa: CASSSGDRGAGGYTF
v_gene: TRBV6-5; abundance: NA; d_gene: NA; j_gene: TRBJ2-6; CDR3nt: TGTGCCAGCAGCTACACCTCTGGGGCCAACGTCCTGACTTTC; CDR3aa: CASSYTSGANVLTF
v_gene: TRBV6-6; abundance: few; d_gene: TRBD1; j_gene: TRBJ2-7; CDR3nt: TGTGCCAGCAGTTCACAGGGGCCCCTCGAGCAGTACTTC; CDR3aa: CASSSQGPLEQYF
v_gene: TRBV28; abundance: few; d_gene: TRBD2; j_gene: TRBJ2-1; CDR3nt: TGTGCCAGCAGTACAACCAAGACTAGCGCAATAAGCTCCTACAATGAGCAGTTCTTC; CDR3aa: CASSTTKTSAISSYNEQFF
v_gene: TRBV6-2/TRBV6-3; abundance: NA; d_gene: TRBD1; j_gene: TRBJ2-1; CDR3nt: TGTGCCAGCAGCAGGACAGGGGGGCCTTACAATGAGCAGTTCTTC; CDR3aa: CASSRTGGPYNEQFF
v_gene: TRBV20-1; abundance: NA; d_gene: TRBD2; j_gene: TRBJ2-3; CDR3nt: TGCAGTGCTAGGAACCCGACTAGCGGGAGAGCAGATACGCAGTATTTT; CDR3aa: CSARNPTSGRADTQYF
v_gene: TRBV3-1; abundance: few; d_gene: NA; j_gene: TRBJ2-5; CDR3nt: TGTGCCAGCACCGGACTACAAGAGACCCAGTACTTC; CDR3aa: CASTGLQETQYF
v_gene: TRBV6-5; abundance: NA; d_gene: TRBD1; j_gene: TRBJ1-1; CDR3nt: TGTGCCAGCAGTTACCTTAAGACAGGGGACACTGAAGCTTTCTTT; CDR3aa: CASSYLKTGDTEAFF
v_gene: TRBV7-8; abundance: few; d_gene: TRBD1; j_gene: TRBJ2-3; CDR3nt: TGTGCCAGCAGCTTTCCCGGACAGGGGGCGCAAGATACGCAGTATTTT; CDR3aa: CASSFPGQGAQDTQYF
v_gene: TRBV6-5; abundance: few; d_gene: NA; j_gene: TRBJ1-1; CDR3nt: TGTGCCAGCAGTTCCCTAAAGGGGGGCACTGAAGCTTTCTTT; CDR3aa: CASSSLKGGTEAFF
v_gene: TRBV9; abundance: NA; d_gene: NA; j_gene: TRBJ2-3; CDR3nt: TGTGCCAGCAGCGTAGCGATTTTAACAGATACGCAGTATTTT; CDR3aa: CASSVAILTDTQYF
v_gene: TRBV5-5; abundance: NA; d_gene: NA; j_gene: TRBJ1-1; CDR3nt: TGTGCCAGCAGCCAGGACAGCACCACTGAAGCTTTCTTT; CDR3aa: CASSQDSTTEAFF
v_gene: TRBV20-1; abundance: many; d_gene: TRBD2; j_gene: TRBJ2-7; CDR3nt: TGCAGTGCTAGAGGAGGGCTAGCGGGAGAGTACGAGCAGTACTTC; CDR3aa: CSARGGLAGEYEQYF
v_gene: TRBV7-9; abundance: NA; d_gene: TRBD2; j_gene: TRBJ2-3; CDR3nt: TGTGCCAGCAGCGAAGCTAGCGGGAGGCGGGATACGCAGTATTTT; CDR3aa: CASSEASGRRDTQYF
v_gene: TRBV29-1; abundance: few; d_gene: NA; j_gene: TRBJ2-2; CDR3nt: TGCAGCGTTGGAGGGCCGAACACCGGGGAGCTGTTTTTT; CDR3aa: CSVGGPNTGELFF
v_gene: TRBV28; abundance: few; d_gene: NA; j_gene: TRBJ2-5; CDR3nt: TGTGCCAGCAGTTTAACGTCCAGGGGAGAGACCCAGTACTTC; CDR3aa: CASSLTSRGETQYF
v_gene: TRBV20-1; abundance: many; d_gene: TRBD1; j_gene: TRBJ1-1; CDR3nt: TGCAGTGCTAGAGACCTGACAGGGCCCCACACTGAAGCTTTCTTT; CDR3aa: CSARDLTGPHTEAFF
v_gene: TRBV4-1; abundance: few; d_gene: NA; j_gene: TRBJ2-7; CDR3nt: TGCGCCAGCAGCCAAGGATCGGGTGACAGGAGCTACGAGCAGTACTTC; CDR3aa: CASSQGSGDRSYEQYF
v_gene: TRBV7-2; abundance: few; d_gene: NA; j_gene: TRBJ1-1; CDR3nt: TGTGCCAGCAGCCCCTTTGGGGGGACCCCTGAAGCTTTCTTT; CDR3aa: CASSPFGGTPEAFF
v_gene: TRBV4-1; abundance: many; d_gene: NA; j_gene: TRBJ1-2; CDR3nt: TGCGCCAGCAGCCAAGCCGACCTGGGGGGGTATGGCTACACCTTC; CDR3aa: CASSQADLGGYGYTF
v_gene: TRBV7-8; abundance: NA; d_gene: NA; j_gene: TRBJ1-3; CDR3nt: TGTGCCAGCAGCTTGAGGGAAAGGGCTGGAAACACCATATATTTT; CDR3aa: CASSLRERAGNTIYF
v_gene: TRBV28; abundance: once; d_gene: NA; j_gene: TRBJ2-1; CDR3nt: TGTGCCAGCAGTCAAACCGGGACAAAGGGTTACAATGAGCAGTTCTTC; CDR3aa: CASSQTGTKGYNEQFF
v_gene: TRBV12-3/TRBV12-4; abundance: many; d_gene: NA; j_gene: TRBJ2-1; CDR3nt: TGTGCCAGCAGTTTACCGCTGGGAAATTTCAATGAGCAGTTCTTC; CDR3aa: CASSLPLGNFNEQFF
v_gene: TRBV9; abundance: NA; d_gene: TRBD1; j_gene: TRBJ2-3; CDR3nt: TGTGCCAGCAGCGTATTCCTCCAGGGGGCCCCAGATACGCAGTATTTT; CDR3aa: CASSVFLQGAPDTQYF
v_gene: TRBV12-3/TRBV12-4; abundance: few; d_gene: NA; j_gene: TRBJ2-3; CDR3nt: TGTGCCAGCACCCCCTCTGCGAGCGGTTCTAACACAGATACGCAGTATTTT; CDR3aa: CASTPSASGSNTDTQYF
v_gene: TRBV6-5; abundance: few; d_gene: NA; j_gene: TRBJ2-7; CDR3nt: TGTGCCAGCAGTGACTCCCGGGACACCTCTGGCTACGAGCAGTACTTC; CDR3aa: CASSDSRDTSGYEQYF
v_gene: TRBV6-1; abundance: few; d_gene: NA; j_gene: TRBJ2-7; CDR3nt: TGTGCCAGCGGGACGGGGGAATATTACGAGCAGTACTTC; CDR3aa: CASGTGEYYEQYF
v_gene: TRBV28; abundance: NA; d_gene: NA; j_gene: TRBJ1-5; CDR3nt: TGTGCCAGCAGTACTACAGAGGAGCCCCAGCATTTT; CDR3aa: CASSTTEEPQHF
v_gene: TRBV6-2/TRBV6-3; abundance: NA; d_gene: TRBD2; j_gene: TRBJ2-1; CDR3nt: TGTGCCAGCAGTTACTCCCCCACGGCGGGAGGGCCCTTCAATGAGCAGTTCTTC; CDR3aa: CASSYSPTAGGPFNEQFF
v_gene: TRBV20-1; abundance: few; d_gene: NA; j_gene: TRBJ2-7; CDR3nt: TGCAGTGCTAGAGAACTAGGGTACGAGCAGTACTTC; CDR3aa: CSARELGYEQYF
v_gene: TRBV6-2/TRBV6-3; abundance: NA; d_gene: NA; j_gene: TRBJ2-2; CDR3nt: TGTGCCAGCAGTTACGCGCTACAGGGAACCGGGGAGCTGTTTTTT; CDR3aa: CASSYALQGTGELFF
v_gene: TRBV12-3/TRBV12-4; abundance: NA; d_gene: NA; j_gene: TRBJ2-7; CDR3nt: TGTGCCAGCACTCCCGGGGGAAGGGTCGAGCAGTACTTC; CDR3aa: CASTPGGRVEQYF
v_gene: TRBV11-2; abundance: NA; d_gene: NA; j_gene: TRBJ2-7; CDR3nt: TGTGCCAGCAGCTTAATCCTAGCCGGGGAGCAGTACTTC; CDR3aa: CASSLILAGEQYF
v_gene: TRBV4-1; abundance: NA; d_gene: NA; j_gene: TRBJ2-3; CDR3nt: TGCGCCAGCAGCCAAGTTGAACTCAGCACAGATACGCAGTATTTT; CDR3aa: CASSQVELSTDTQYF
v_gene: TRBV27; abundance: few; d_gene: TRBD2; j_gene: TRBJ2-7; CDR3nt: TGTGCCAGCAGTTTGACTAGCCAGAAGATCTACGAGCAGTACTTC; CDR3aa: CASSLTSQKIYEQYF
v_gene: TRBV29-1; abundance: few; d_gene: NA; j_gene: TRBJ2-1; CDR3nt: TGCAGCGTAGGACCTACAGGGAGCTCCTACAATGAGCAGTTCTTC; CDR3aa: CSVGPTGSSYNEQFF
v_gene: TRBV20-1; abundance: once; d_gene: TRBD2; j_gene: TRBJ2-2; CDR3nt: TGCAGTGCTAGGGAACTAGCGGGAACCACCGGGGAGCTGTTTTTT; CDR3aa: CSARELAGTTGELFF
v_gene: TRBV27; abundance: few; d_gene: NA; j_gene: TRBJ2-1; CDR3nt: TGTGCCAGCAGTCCAGACAGTCATCGCGATGAGCAGTTCTTC; CDR3aa: CASSPDSHRDEQFF
v_gene: TRBV27; abundance: NA; d_gene: NA; j_gene: TRBJ2-3; CDR3nt: TGTGCCAGCAGTTTAATGGGGGCGCCCCTTAGCACAGATACGCAGTATTTT; CDR3aa: CASSLMGAPLSTDTQYF
v_gene: TRBV7-9; abundance: NA; d_gene: NA; j_gene: TRBJ2-2; CDR3nt: TGTGCCAGCAGCCCTCGGCCAACGGTTACGAACACCGGGGAGCTGTTTTTT; CDR3aa: CASSPRPTVTNTGELFF
v_gene: TRBV4-1; abundance: NA; d_gene: TRBD2; j_gene: TRBJ2-7; CDR3nt: TGCGCCAGCAGCCAAGAAGTGCTAGCGGGAGGTAGAGAGCAGTACTTC; CDR3aa: CASSQEVLAGGREQYF
v_gene: TRBV27; abundance: few; d_gene: NA; j_gene: TRBJ1-6; CDR3nt: TGTGCCAGCAGTTTAGAGCGCGTTTCACCCCTCCACTTT; CDR3aa: CASSLERVSPLHF